The rows below give T cell receptor beta chains drawn from one sample of a study of technical replicates of blood from a handful of donors. The protocol was immunoSEQ multiplex PCR, while the TCRdb copy is restricted to in-frame clones and leaves out a portion. The table records 80,000 or so clones, roughly 98% of them present only once. The specimen was T cells isolated from PBMCs. These receptors originate from a human donor in good health. Each CDR3 is given with its conserved first and last residue. D genes are given only for firm matches. A row's size may be missing; if present it is once, few, many or a size class.

. | TRBD1 | TRBJ1-1 | TRBV6-1 | CASSDLGTGAATFF | TGTGCCAGCAGTGACCTCGGGACAGGGGCCGCGACTTTCTTT
. | TRBD1 | TRBJ1-5 | TRBV5-1 | CASSMETGVGQPQHF | TGCGCCAGCAGCATGGAGACAGGGGTGGGACAGCCCCAGCATTTT
. | TRBD2 | TRBJ2-7 | TRBV28 | CASSFRAGGLTEQYF | TGTGCCAGCAGTTTCAGGGCGGGAGGGCTTACCGAGCAGTACTTC
. | TRBD1 | TRBJ1-4 | TRBV4-1 | CASSRGTAERGSEKLFF | TGCGCCAGCAGCCGAGGGACAGCGGAGCGCGGCTCTGAAAAACTGTTTTTT
. | TRBD1 | TRBJ1-3 | TRBV2 | CASSETGAGNTIYF | TGTGCCAGCAGTGAGACAGGGGCTGGAAACACCATATATTTT
. | TRBD1 | TRBJ1-1 | TRBV7-3 | CASSPAGTGVAFF | TGTGCCAGCAGCCCAGCCGGGACAGGGGTAGCTTTCTTT
. | . | TRBJ1-1 | TRBV9 | CASSVFKDRLKNTEAFF | TGTGCCAGCAGCGTATTTAAAGATCGCCTAAAGAACACTGAAGCTTTCTTT
. | . | TRBJ2-1 | TRBV5-5 | CASSLYLQVVNEQFF | TGTGCCAGCAGCTTGTATTTGCAGGTAGTCAATGAGCAGTTCTTC
. | . | TRBJ2-3 | TRBV11-2 | CASSLDLTDTQYF | TGTGCCAGCAGCTTAGATCTCACAGATACGCAGTATTTT
. | TRBD2 | TRBJ2-1 | TRBV4-1 | CASSHQWGGGRNNEQFF | TGCGCCAGCAGCCACCAATGGGGCGGGGGGAGAAACAATGAGCAGTTCTTC
. | . | TRBJ1-4 | TRBV6-6 | CASSYSQGVNEKLFF | TGTGCCAGCAGTTACTCACAGGGTGTTAATGAAAAACTGTTTTTT
. | TRBD1 | TRBJ1-5 | TRBV2 | CASRGQGASYSTQHF | TGTGCCAGCAGAGGACAGGGCGCCAGCTATTCGACCCAGCATTTT
. | . | TRBJ2-1 | TRBV5-8 | CASSLDGGDEQFF | TGTGCCAGCAGCTTGGATGGCGGGGATGAGCAGTTCTTC
. | . | TRBJ2-5 | TRBV2 | CASRGDITQETQYF | TGTGCCAGCAGGGGGGACATAACCCAAGAGACCCAGTACTTC
. | . | TRBJ1-3 | TRBV6-5 | CASSYGGNTGNTIYF | TGTGCCAGCAGTTACGGCGGAAACACCGGAAACACCATATATTTT
. | . | TRBJ2-7 | TRBV7-9 | CASSPDRNEQYF | TGTGCCAGCAGCCCGGACAGAAACGAGCAGTACTTC
few | . | TRBJ1-1 | TRBV30 | CAWSPRRRMDTEAFF | TGTGCCTGGAGCCCTCGGAGAAGAATGGACACTGAAGCTTTCTTT
. | . | TRBJ2-7 | TRBV5-4 | CASSLAGRLSSYEQYF | TGTGCCAGCAGCTTGGCTGGTCGTCTAAGCTCCTACGAGCAGTACTTC
. | TRBD2 | TRBJ2-3 | TRBV7-9 | CASSLSGQREADTQYF | TGTGCCAGCAGCTTAAGTGGTCAGCGGGAGGCAGATACGCAGTATTTT
. | . | TRBJ1-5 | TRBV28 | CASSLFRVGNQPQHF | TGTGCCAGCAGTTTATTCCGGGTGGGCAATCAGCCCCAGCATTTT
. | . | TRBJ1-2 | TRBV19 | CASSIDGLFYGYTF | TGTGCCAGTAGTATAGATGGGCTCTTCTATGGCTACACCTTC
. | TRBD1 | TRBJ1-5 | TRBV28 | CASKTGQGGYQPQHF | TGTGCCAGCAAAACTGGACAGGGTGGATATCAGCCCCAGCATTTT
. | . | TRBJ2-7 | TRBV21-1 | CASSKRGLAGLEQYF | TGTGCCAGCAGCAAAAGAGGACTAGCGGGACTCGAGCAGTACTTC
once | . | TRBJ2-3 | TRBV19 | CASSRSGGSSSDTQYF | TGTGCCAGTAGCCGGAGTGGTGGGAGCAGTTCAGATACGCAGTATTTT
. | TRBD2 | TRBJ2-7 | TRBV19 | CASSSMGIGLAGGPGYEQYF | TGTGCCAGTAGTTCGATGGGGATCGGACTAGCGGGAGGGCCTGGGTACGAGCAGTACTTC
. | . | TRBJ1-1 | TRBV19 | CASSTQGGGTEAFF | TGTGCCAGTAGTACCCAGGGCGGTGGCACTGAAGCTTTCTTT
. | . | TRBJ2-2 | TRBV11-2 | CASSLDSLRSRELFF | TGTGCCAGCAGCTTAGATTCTTTGAGGTCCCGGGAGCTGTTTTTT
. | TRBD2 | TRBJ2-3 | TRBV30 | CAWGLAGSTDTQYF | TGTGCCTGGGGACTAGCGGGGTCCACAGATACGCAGTATTTT
. | . | TRBJ1-1 | TRBV7-8 | CASSRTGGNTEAFF | TGTGCCAGCAGCCGCACGGGGGGGAACACTGAAGCTTTCTTT
. | TRBD2 | TRBJ2-1 | TRBV4-1 | CASSQEPPGLAGPSPRFF | TGCGCCAGCAGCCAAGAACCCCCGGGACTAGCGGGACCCTCGCCCAGGTTCTTC
. | TRBD1 | TRBJ2-7 | TRBV2 | CASMQGAGEQYF | TGTGCCAGCATGCAGGGGGCAGGCGAGCAGTACTTC
. | TRBD1 | TRBJ2-1 | TRBV18 | CASLPGPGQSNEQFF | TGTGCCAGCCTCCCAGGACCGGGACAGTCTAATGAGCAGTTCTTC
. | TRBD1 | TRBJ1-2 | TRBV14 | CASSTSRDRGRAYGYTF | TGTGCCAGCAGCACAAGCCGGGACAGGGGGCGCGCCTATGGCTACACCTTC
. | . | TRBJ2-1 | TRBV30 | CAWRRMVNEQFF | TGTGCCTGGAGGCGGATGGTCAATGAGCAGTTCTTC
. | . | TRBJ1-2 | TRBV6-1 | CASNREKRSGYTF | TGTGCCAGCAACCGGGAGAAAAGATCCGGCTACACCTTC
. | TRBD1 | TRBJ1-1 | TRBV7-8 | CASSTRDRKISEAFF | TGTGCCAGCAGCACGAGGGACAGAAAGATCTCTGAAGCTTTCTTT
. | . | TRBJ1-4 | TRBV14 | CASSQGSSGKLFF | TGTGCCAGCAGCCAAGGGTCCAGCGGAAAACTGTTTTTT
. | TRBD2 | TRBJ2-7 | TRBV5-4 | CASSQGTSGMYEQYF | TGTGCCAGCAGCCAAGGGACTAGCGGGATGTACGAGCAGTACTTC
. | . | TRBJ1-2 | TRBV7-9 | CASSSYRAYYGYTF | TGTGCCAGCAGCTCTTACAGGGCTTACTATGGCTACACCTTC
. | TRBD2 | TRBJ2-1 | TRBV6-1 | CASSVTSGRGKYNEQFF | TGTGCCAGCAGTGTCACTAGCGGGAGGGGGAAATACAATGAGCAGTTCTTC
. | . | TRBJ1-1 | TRBV11-2 | CASSHIRQTRTEAFF | TGTGCCAGCAGTCATATTCGGCAGACTAGAACTGAAGCTTTCTTT
. | TRBD1 | TRBJ2-5 | TRBV19 | CASSMTGTGGEETQYF | TGTGCCAGTAGTATGACCGGGACAGGGGGCGAAGAGACCCAGTACTTC
. | TRBD1 | TRBJ1-5 | TRBV9 | CASSVEGTGDQPQHF | TGTGCCAGCAGCGTAGAAGGGACAGGGGATCAGCCCCAGCATTTT
. | . | TRBJ2-1 | TRBV30 | CAWSVLESSYNEQFF | TGTGCCTGGAGTGTACTAGAGAGCTCCTACAATGAGCAGTTCTTC